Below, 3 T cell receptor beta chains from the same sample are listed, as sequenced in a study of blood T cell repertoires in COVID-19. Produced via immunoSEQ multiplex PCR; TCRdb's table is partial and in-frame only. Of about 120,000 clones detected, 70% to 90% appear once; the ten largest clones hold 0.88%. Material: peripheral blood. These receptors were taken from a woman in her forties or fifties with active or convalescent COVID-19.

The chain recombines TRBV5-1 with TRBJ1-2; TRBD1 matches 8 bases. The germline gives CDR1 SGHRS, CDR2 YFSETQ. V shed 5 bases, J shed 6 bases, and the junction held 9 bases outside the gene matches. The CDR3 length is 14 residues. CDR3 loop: CASSSGGDRHGYTF. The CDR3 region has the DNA TGCGCCAGCAGTTCAGGGGGCGATAGACATGGCTACACCTTC.

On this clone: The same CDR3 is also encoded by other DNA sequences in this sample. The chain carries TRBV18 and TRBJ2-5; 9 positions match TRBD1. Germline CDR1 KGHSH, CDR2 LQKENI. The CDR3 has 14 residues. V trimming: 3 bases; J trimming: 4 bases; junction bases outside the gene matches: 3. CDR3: CASSPGQGAETQYF. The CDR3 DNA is TGTGCCAGCTCACCGGGACAGGGAGCAGAGACCCAGTACTTC. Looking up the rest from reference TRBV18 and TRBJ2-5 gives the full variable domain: NAGVMQNPRHLVRRRGQEARLRCSPMKGHSHVYWYRQLPEEGLKFMVYLQKENIIDESGMPKERFSAEFPKEGPSILRIQQVVRGDSAAYFCASSPGQGAETQYFGPGTRLLVL.

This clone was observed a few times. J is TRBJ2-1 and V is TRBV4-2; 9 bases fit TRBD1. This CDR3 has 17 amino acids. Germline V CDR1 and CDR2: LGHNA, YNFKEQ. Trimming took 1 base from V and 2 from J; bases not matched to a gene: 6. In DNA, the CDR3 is TGTGCCAGCAGCCAAGGGACAGGGGTAAATCCCTACAATGAGCAGTTCTTC. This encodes CASSQGTGVNPYNEQFF.